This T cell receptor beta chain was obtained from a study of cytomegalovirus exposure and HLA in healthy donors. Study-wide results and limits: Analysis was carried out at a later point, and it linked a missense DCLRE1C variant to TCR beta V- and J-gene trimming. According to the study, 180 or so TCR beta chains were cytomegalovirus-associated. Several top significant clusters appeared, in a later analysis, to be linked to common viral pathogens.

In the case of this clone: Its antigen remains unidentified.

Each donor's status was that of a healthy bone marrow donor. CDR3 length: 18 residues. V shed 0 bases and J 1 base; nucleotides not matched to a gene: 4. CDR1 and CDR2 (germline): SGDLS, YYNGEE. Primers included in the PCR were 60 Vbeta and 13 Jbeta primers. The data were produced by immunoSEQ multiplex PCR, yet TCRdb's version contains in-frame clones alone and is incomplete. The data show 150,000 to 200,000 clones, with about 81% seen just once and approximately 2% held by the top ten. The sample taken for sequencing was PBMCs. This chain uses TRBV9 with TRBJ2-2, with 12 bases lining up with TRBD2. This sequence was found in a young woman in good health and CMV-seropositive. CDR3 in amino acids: CASSVAALAGGNTGELFF. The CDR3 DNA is TGTGCCAGCAGCGTAGCCGCACTAGCGGGGGGGAACACCGGGGAGCTGTTTTTT.